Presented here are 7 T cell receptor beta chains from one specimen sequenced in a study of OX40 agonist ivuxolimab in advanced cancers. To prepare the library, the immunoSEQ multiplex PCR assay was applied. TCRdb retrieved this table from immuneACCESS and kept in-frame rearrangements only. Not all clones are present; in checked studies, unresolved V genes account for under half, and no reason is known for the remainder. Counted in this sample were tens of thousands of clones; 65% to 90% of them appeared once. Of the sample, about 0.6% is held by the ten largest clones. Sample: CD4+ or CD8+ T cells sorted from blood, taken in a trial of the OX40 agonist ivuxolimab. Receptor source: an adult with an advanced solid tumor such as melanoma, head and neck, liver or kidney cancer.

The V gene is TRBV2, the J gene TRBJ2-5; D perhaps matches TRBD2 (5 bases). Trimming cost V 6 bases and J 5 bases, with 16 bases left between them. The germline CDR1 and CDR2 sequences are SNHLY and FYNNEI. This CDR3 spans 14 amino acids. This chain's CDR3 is CASSQRAGGETQYF. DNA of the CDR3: TGTGCCAGCAGCCAAAGGGCGGGCGGGGAGACCCAGTACTTC.

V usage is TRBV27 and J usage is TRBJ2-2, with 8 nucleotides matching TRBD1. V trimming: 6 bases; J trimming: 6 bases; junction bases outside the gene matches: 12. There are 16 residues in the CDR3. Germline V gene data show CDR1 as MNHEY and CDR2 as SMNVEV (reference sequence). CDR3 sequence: CASSLVDRGFAGELFF. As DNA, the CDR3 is TGTGCCAGCAGCCTTGTCGACAGGGGTTTCGCCGGGGAGCTGTTTTTT.

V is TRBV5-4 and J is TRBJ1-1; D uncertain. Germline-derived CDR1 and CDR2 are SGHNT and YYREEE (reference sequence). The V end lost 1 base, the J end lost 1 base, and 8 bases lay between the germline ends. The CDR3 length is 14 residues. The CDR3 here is CASSLTAQNTEAFF. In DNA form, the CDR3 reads TGTGCCAGCAGCTTGACAGCCCAGAACACTGAAGCTTTCTTT.

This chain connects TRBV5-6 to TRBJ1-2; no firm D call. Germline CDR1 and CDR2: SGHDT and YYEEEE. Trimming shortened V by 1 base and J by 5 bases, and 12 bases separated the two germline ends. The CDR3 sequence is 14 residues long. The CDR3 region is CASSLYVLGYGYTF. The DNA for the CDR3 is TGTGCCAGCAGCTTGTACGTATTAGGGTATGGCTACACCTTC.

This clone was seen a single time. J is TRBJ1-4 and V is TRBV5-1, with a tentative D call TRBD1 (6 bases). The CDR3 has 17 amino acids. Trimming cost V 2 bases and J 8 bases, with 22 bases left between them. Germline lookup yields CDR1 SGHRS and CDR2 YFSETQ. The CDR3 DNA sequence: TGCGCCAGCAGCTTACAGGGAGGGATCTTAATGGGCGAAAAACTGTTTTTT. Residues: CASSLQGGILMGEKLFF. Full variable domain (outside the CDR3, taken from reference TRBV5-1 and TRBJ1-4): KAGVTQTPRYLIKTRGQQVTLSCSPISGHRSVSWYQQTPGQGLQFLFEYFSETQRNKGNFPGRFSGRQFSNSRSEMNVSTLELGDSALYLCASSLQGGILMGEKLFFGSGTQLSVL.

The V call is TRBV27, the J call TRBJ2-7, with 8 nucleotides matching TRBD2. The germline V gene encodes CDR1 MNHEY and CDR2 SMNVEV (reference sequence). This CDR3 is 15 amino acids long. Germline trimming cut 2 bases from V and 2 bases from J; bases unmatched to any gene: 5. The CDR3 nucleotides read TGTGCCAGCAGTTTAGCCCAGCGGGGGACCTACGAGCAGTACTTC. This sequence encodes CASSLAQRGTYEQYF.

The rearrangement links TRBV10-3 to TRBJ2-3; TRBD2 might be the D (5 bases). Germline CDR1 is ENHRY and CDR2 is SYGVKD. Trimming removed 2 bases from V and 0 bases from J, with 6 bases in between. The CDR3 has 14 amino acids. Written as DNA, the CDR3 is TGTGCCATCAGTGAGGAGGGTAGCACAGATACGCAGTATTTT. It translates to CAISEEGSTDTQYF.